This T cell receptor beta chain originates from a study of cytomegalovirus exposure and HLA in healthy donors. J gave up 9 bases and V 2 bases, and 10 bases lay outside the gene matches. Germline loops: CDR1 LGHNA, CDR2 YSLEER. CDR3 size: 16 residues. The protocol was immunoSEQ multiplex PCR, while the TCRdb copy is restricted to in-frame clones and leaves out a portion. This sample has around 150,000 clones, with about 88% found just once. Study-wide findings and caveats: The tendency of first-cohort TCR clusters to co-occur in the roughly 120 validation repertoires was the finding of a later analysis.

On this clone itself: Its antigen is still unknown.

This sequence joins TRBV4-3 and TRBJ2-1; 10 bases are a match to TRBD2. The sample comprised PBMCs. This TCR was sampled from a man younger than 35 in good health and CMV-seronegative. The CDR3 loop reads CASSQSLVAGGGEQFF. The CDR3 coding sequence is TGCGCCAGCAGCCAATCACTAGTAGCGGGAGGAGGTGAGCAGTTCTTC.